A single sample gave rise to the 27 T cell receptor beta chains below, sequenced in a study of T cells in Graves' hyperthyroidism and ophthalmopathy (dated by TCRdb to between 2017 and 2020). The method was multiplex PCR. The listed sequencing device is Illumina HiSeq 2000. Amplification of TCR beta CDR3 regions was carried out from RNA transcripts. The TCR CDR3 was subjected to a first round of RT-PCR using the HTBI primer set and the Qiagen OneStep RT-PCR kit. TCRdb redid the processing of the public reads, applying fastp at Q25 and MiXCR, and retained in-frame beta chains. Rows are unified per CDR3 protein, each entry keeping the most common DNA and genes. Here the sample has about 200,000 distinct CDR3 sequences; 17% occur a single time. Jointly, the top ten make up roughly 49% of the sample. Sequencing used blood. The source of these receptors is a woman between 50 and 59 years old with Graves' hyperthyroidism.

This clonotype has a handful of counts. V and J are TRBV4-1 and TRBJ1-1; 11 positions agree with TRBD1. Per germline, CDR1 MGHRA and CDR2 YSYEKL. The CDR3 runs to 13 residues. The V segment lost 3 bases and the J segment 10 bases; nucleotides outside the gene matches: 4. The CDR3 region has the DNA TGCGCCAGCAGCCAGGACAGGGGGCGAGGAGCTTTCTTT. Translating gives CASSQDRGRGAFF.

Notes on this clonotype: This may stem from a read error, because a much larger clone lies one nucleotide away. The V gene is TRBV30, the J gene TRBJ2-7; 8 nucleotides match TRBD1. V lost 4 bases to trimming and J lost 3 bases; unmatched junction nucleotides: 8. This CDR3 comprises 14 residues. From germline, CDR1 is GTSNPN and CDR2 SVGIG (reference sequence). The CDR3 reads CAWKVTGAVYEQYF. DNA of the CDR3: TGTGCCTGGAAGGTGACAGGGGCGGTCTACGAGCAGTACTTC.

A remark on this clonotype: A much larger clone differs from this one at a single base, so this may be a read error. J is TRBJ2-1 and V is TRBV9; D may match TRBD1 or TRBD2 (5 bases each). The length of the CDR3 is 15 residues. Germline V lookup: CDR1 SGDLS, CDR2 YYNGEE. CDR3 residues: CASSQPGRSYNERFF. CDR3 DNA: TGCGCCAGCAGCCAACCGGGGCGCTCCTACAATGAGCGGTTCTTC.

The gene calls are TRBV7-9 and TRBJ2-5, with 12 bases matching TRBD1. The trim removed 5 bases at V and 5 bases at J, leaving 6 bases unmatched. This CDR3 has 15 amino acids. CDR1 is SEHNR and CDR2 is FQNEAQ in the germline V gene (reference sequence). CDR3 nucleotide sequence: TGTGCCAGCAGCCGGGACAGGGGGCGCTGGGAGACCCAGTACTTC. Translated: CASSRDRGRWETQYF. Drawing the rest from reference TRBV7-9 and TRBJ2-5, the complete variable domain is DTGVSQNPRHKITKRGQNVTFRCDPISEHNRLYWYRQTLGQGPEFLTYFQNEAQLEKSRLLSDRFSAERPKGSFSTLEIQRTEQGDSAMYLCASSRDRGRWETQYFGPGTRLLVL.

This clonotype was found many times. The gene calls are TRBV28 and TRBJ1-1; 9 bases are a match to TRBD1. Trimming took 4 bases from V and 5 from J; bases not matched to a gene: 14. This CDR3 spans 17 amino acids. CDR1 is MDHEN, CDR2 SYDVKM, per germline. The CDR3 loop is CASSSWDRDPGWTEAFF. In DNA form, the CDR3 reads TGTGCCAGCAGTTCGTGGGACAGGGACCCCGGGTGGACTGAAGCTTTCTTT.

This clonotype turned up a few times. The rearrangement joins TRBV11-1 to TRBJ1-3; D is unresolved. There are 13 residues in the CDR3. Germline V gene data show CDR1 as SGHAT and CDR2 as FQDESV (reference sequence). V was trimmed by 4 bases and J by 2 bases, leaving 6 bases between them. This chain's CDR3 is CASSWRAGNTIYF. The CDR3 region has the DNA TGTGCCAGCAGCTGGAGGGCTGGAAACACCATATATTTT.

The chain has TRBV20-1 and TRBJ2-7; 10 positions match TRBD1. V trimming: 0 bases; J trimming: 0 bases; junction bases outside the gene matches: 5. The length of the CDR3 is 16 residues. Germline-derived CDR1 and CDR2 are DFQATT and SNEGSKA (reference sequence). The CDR3 region has the DNA TGCAGTGCTAGAGATATTGGGACAGGGGACTCCTACGAGCAGTACTTC. The encoded protein is CSARDIGTGDSYEQYF.

Ten or more counts support this clonotype. The chain couples TRBV7-6 to TRBJ2-5; no clear D. In germline, CDR1 is SGHVS, CDR2 FNYEAQ. There are 13 residues in the CDR3. Trimming removed 1 base from V and 5 bases from J, with 8 bases in between. The CDR3 bases are TGTGCCAGCAGCTTAGTTTTCGGGGAGACCCAGTACTTC. Translation gives CASSLVFGETQYF.

This rearrangement joins TRBV5-1 to TRBJ2-5; 9 bases are a match to TRBD2. Germline V gene lookup returns CDR1 SGHRS and CDR2 YFSETQ. With V trimmed by 0 bases and J by 4 bases, 4 bases remained unmatched. CDR3 length: 15 amino acids. CDR3 nucleotide sequence: TGCGCCAGCAGCTTGGCCCTAGCGGGACGAGAGACCCAGTACTTC. Protein product: CASSLALAGRETQYF.

This clonotype showed up many times. The rearrangement joins TRBV5-1 to TRBJ2-7, with D unclear. Trimming took 3 bases from V and 0 from J, leaving 10 bases between them. The CDR3 extends over 14 amino acids. Germline V gene lookup returns CDR1 SGHRS and CDR2 YFSETQ. The CDR3 loop reads CASSSEGFSYEQYF. CDR3 DNA: TGCGCCAGCAGCTCGGAAGGGTTCTCCTACGAGCAGTACTTC. The variable domain in full, with the rest retrieved from reference TRBV5-1 and TRBJ2-7, is KAGVTQTPRYLIKTRGQQVTLSCSPISGHRSVSWYQQTPGQGLQFLFEYFSETQRNKGNFPGRFSGRQFSNSRSEMNVSTLELGDSALYLCASSSEGFSYEQYFGPGTRLTVT.

This clonotype was recorded at least ten times. J is TRBJ2-7 and V is TRBV2; D possibly matches TRBD1 or TRBD2 (5 bases each). CDR1 and CDR2 (germline): SNHLY, FYNNEI. The length of the CDR3 is 14 residues. Deletions cut 0 bases from V and 3 bases from J, with 9 bases between. For the CDR3, the DNA is TGTGCCAGCAGTGAAGCCTCAGGGAGCTACGAGCAGTACTTC. Its protein product is CASSEASGSYEQYF. Full variable domain (remainder filled in from reference TRBV2 and TRBJ2-7): EPEVTQTPSHQVTQMGQEVILRCVPISNHLYFYWYRQILGQKVEFLVSFYNNEISEKSEIFDDQFSVERPDGSNFTLKIRSTKLEDSAMYFCASSEASGSYEQYFGPGTRLTVT.

This clonotype has only a few counts. V gene TRBV28 combines with J gene TRBJ1-6; a weak D match, TRBD1 (6 bases). The CDR3 totals 13 residues. V was shortened by 5 bases and J by 10 bases, with 12 bases between the two germline ends. Germline V gives CDR1 MDHEN, CDR2 SYDVKM. The CDR3 coding sequence is TGTGCCAGCAGTCCCGGGGGCAACTCACCCCTCCACTTT. Amino acids: CASSPGGNSPLHF. Using reference TRBV28 and TRBJ1-6 for the parts outside the CDR3, the full variable domain is DVKVTQSSRYLVKRTGEKVFLECVQDMDHENMFWYRQDPGLGLRLIYFSYDVKMKEKGDIPEGYSVSREKKERFSLILESASTNQTSMYLCASSPGGNSPLHFGNGTRLTVT.

This chain connects TRBV10-3 to TRBJ2-2; either TRBD1 or TRBD2 may supply D (6 bases each). The V end was cut by 3 bases, the J end by 3 bases, with 8 bases between. The V gene's germline CDR1 is ENHRY and CDR2 SYGVKD. This CDR3 region has 14 residues. The CDR3 DNA is TGTGCCATCAGTGAAAGGGGGGACACCGGGGAGCTGTTTTTT. Its protein is CAISERGDTGELFF.

The CDR3: CASRTGTGISGNTIYF. The CDR3 DNA reads TGTGCCAGCAGAACTGGGACAGGGATATCTGGAAACACCATATATTTT. The V call is TRBV6-1, the J call TRBJ1-3, with TRBD1 matching 9 bases. The CDR3 runs to 16 residues. CDR1 and CDR2 from the germline V gene are MNHNS and SASEGT. V lost 6 bases to trimming and J lost 1 base; unmatched junction nucleotides: 7.

The genes are TRBV7-9 and TRBJ2-1; TRBD2 matches 11 bases. The CDR3 totals 18 residues. Per germline, CDR1 SEHNR and CDR2 FQNEAQ (reference sequence). J gave up 0 bases and V 8 bases, and 12 bases lay outside the gene matches. DNA of the CDR3: TGTGCCAGCCTCAAGGGACTAGCGGCTCCCAGCTCCTACAATGAGCAGTTCTTC. Protein: CASLKGLAAPSSYNEQFF.

This clonotype was seen at least ten times. The chain recombines TRBV3-1 with TRBJ2-5, with TRBD2 matching 13 bases. The CDR3 totals 16 residues. The trim removed 4 bases at V and 5 bases at J, leaving 7 bases unmatched. Per the germline V gene, CDR1 is LGHDT and CDR2 is YNNKEL (reference sequence). The CDR3 protein is CASSPGLAGVRETQYF. CDR3 bases: TGTGCCAGCAGCCCCGGACTAGCGGGAGTGAGGGAGACCCAGTACTTC.

At least ten counts were recorded for this clonotype. The chain uses TRBV28 and TRBJ2-5, with 7 bases matching TRBD1. Trimming at V came to 6 bases and at J to 4 bases, leaving 14 bases not matched to a gene. This CDR3 is built from 16 residues. CDR1 and CDR2 from the germline V gene are MDHEN and SYDVKM. The CDR3 loop is CASSNLQGLVRETQYF. CDR3 DNA sequence: TGTGCCAGCAGCAATCTACAGGGGTTGGTTCGAGAGACCCAGTACTTC.

This clonotype showed up many times. V usage is TRBV20-1 and J usage is TRBJ2-5; D remains unclear. Germline V CDR1 and CDR2: DFQATT, SNEGSKA (reference sequence). V lost 0 bases to trimming and J lost 9 bases, with 11 bases between them. The CDR3 has 12 residues. CDR3 loop: CSARDHKRSQYF. The CDR3 DNA follows: TGCAGTGCTAGAGACCATAAAAGGTCCCAGTACTTC.

This clonotype was counted many times. The chain couples TRBV6-5 to TRBJ1-2; the D is unclear. CDR1 and CDR2 (germline): MNHEY, SVGAGI. The CDR3 consists of 13 residues. V gave up 2 bases and J gave up 0 bases, with 4 bases separating them. The CDR3 loop reads CASSYASNYGYTF. CDR3 nucleotide sequence: TGTGCCAGCAGTTACGCCTCTAACTATGGCTACACCTTC.

The gene calls are TRBV30 and TRBJ1-3; perhaps TRBD1 as D (5 bases). V was clipped by 4 bases and J by 5 bases, with 12 bases between them. The CDR3 is made up of 13 amino acids. Germline lookup yields CDR1 GTSNPN and CDR2 SVGIG (reference sequence). CDR3 nucleotide sequence: TGTGCCTGGAATCCGGGACGGCGAAACACCATATATTTT. It codes for CAWNPGRRNTIYF.

This rearrangement joins TRBV20-1 to TRBJ2-5; 11 bases are shared with TRBD2. V trimming: 3 bases; J trimming: 5 bases; junction bases outside the gene matches: 5. The germline V gene has CDR1 DFQATT and CDR2 SNEGSKA (reference sequence). The length of the CDR3 is 14 residues. The CDR3 sequence: CSASSGRASETQYF. As DNA, the CDR3 is TGCAGTGCTAGTAGCGGGAGGGCTTCCGAGACCCAGTACTTC.

V usage is TRBV6-5 and J usage is TRBJ2-7; 9 nucleotides line up with TRBD1. Germline V gene sequence: CDR1 MNHEY, CDR2 SVGAGI. J was trimmed by 3 bases and V by 2 bases; bases with no gene match: 2. This CDR3 has 14 residues. CDR3: CASSYLGQGYEQYF. Here the CDR3 DNA reads TGTGCCAGCAGTTACCTGGGACAGGGCTACGAGCAGTACTTC.

The table lists this clonotype with many counts. V usage is TRBV9 and J usage is TRBJ2-3; 9 positions match TRBD2. Germline CDR1 reads SGDLS; CDR2 reads YYNGEE. Trimming removed 4 bases from V and 5 bases from J; junction bases left unmatched: 14. The CDR3 is 17 amino acids. This CDR3 is CASSLRDEAGGRDTQYF. The DNA for the CDR3 is TGTGCCAGCAGCCTCCGTGACGAAGCGGGAGGTCGAGATACGCAGTATTTT.

This clonotype was seen repeatedly, ten times or more. The J gene is TRBJ1-2, the V gene TRBV11-2, with 7 bases aligning to TRBD1. The CDR3 length is 17 residues. Germline assignment: CDR1 SGHAT and CDR2 FQNNGV. V was pared by 0 bases and J by 4 bases, with 11 bases of the junction left unmatched. Written as DNA, the CDR3 is TGTGCCAGCAGCTTAGAGACAGGGCTCAGAGTGGGCTATGGCTACACCTTC. This codes for CASSLETGLRVGYGYTF.

This clonotype was found a few times. A much larger clone differs from this one at a single base, so this may be a read error. The gene calls are TRBV27 and TRBJ1-5; TRBD1 matches at 8 bases. Per germline, CDR1 MNHEY and CDR2 SMNVEV (reference sequence). The CDR3 is 14 residues long. DNA of the CDR3: TGTGCCGGCAGCCAAGGACAGGGAAATCAGCCCCAGCATTTT. Protein sequence: CAGSQGQGNQPQHF.

This clonotype came up many times. The CDR3, as DNA: TGCGCCAGCAGCTCATCCGGGACACCCGACTACAATGAGCAGTTCTTC. Translation: CASSSSGTPDYNEQFF. V and J are TRBV5-1 and TRBJ2-1, with D perhaps matching TRBD1 (6 bases). With 3 bases removed from V and 3 bases from J, the gap between germline ends came to 16 bases. Germline CDR1 SGHRS, CDR2 YFSETQ. This CDR3 has 16 residues. Filled out from reference TRBV5-1 and TRBJ2-1, the complete variable domain reads KAGVTQTPRYLIKTRGQQVTLSCSPISGHRSVSWYQQTPGQGLQFLFEYFSETQRNKGNFPGRFSGRQFSNSRSEMNVSTLELGDSALYLCASSSSGTPDYNEQFFGPGTRLTVL.

There are a few counts of this clonotype. Here the CDR3 reads CASSRIGSGLYYYNEQFF. The CDR3 DNA reads as TGTGCCAGCAGCCGAATCGGAAGCGGGCTCTACTACTACAATGAGCAGTTCTTC. V usage is TRBV14 and J usage is TRBJ2-1; possibly TRBD2 for D (6 bases). Germline loops: CDR1 SGHDN, CDR2 FVKESK. The CDR3 runs 18 residues. Between the trimmed V and J ends, which lost 4 bases and 3 bases, there was a span of 22 bases. Using reference TRBV14 and TRBJ2-1 for the parts outside the CDR3, the full variable domain is EAGVTQFPSHSVIEKGQTVTLRCDPISGHDNLYWYRRVMGKEIKFLLHFVKESKQDESGMPNNRFLAERTGGTYSTLKVQPAELEDSGVYFCASSRIGSGLYYYNEQFFGPGTRLTVL.